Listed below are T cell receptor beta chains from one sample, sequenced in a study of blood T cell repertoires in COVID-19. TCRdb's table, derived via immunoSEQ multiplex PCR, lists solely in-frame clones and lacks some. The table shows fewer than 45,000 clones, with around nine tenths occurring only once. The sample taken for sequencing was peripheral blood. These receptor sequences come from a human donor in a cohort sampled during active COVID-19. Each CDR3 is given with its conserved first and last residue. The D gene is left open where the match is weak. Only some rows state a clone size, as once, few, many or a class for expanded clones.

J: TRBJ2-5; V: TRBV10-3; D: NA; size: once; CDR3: CAISATSTLQETQYF; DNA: TGTGCCATCAGTGCGACATCTACGCTTCAAGAGACCCAGTACTTC
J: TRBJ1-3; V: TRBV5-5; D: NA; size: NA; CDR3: CASSQSGVGNTIYF; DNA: TGTGCCAGCAGCCAGTCGGGAGTCGGAAACACCATATATTTT
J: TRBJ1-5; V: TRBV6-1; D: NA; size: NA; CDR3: CASSDLGGLTPPHQPQHF; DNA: TGTGCCAGCAGTGATTTGGGCGGGCTCACCCCCCCCCACCAGCCCCAGCATTTT
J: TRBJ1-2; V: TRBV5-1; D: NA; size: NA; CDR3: CASSFSDGGYGYTF; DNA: TGCGCCAGCAGCTTTAGTGACGGCGGCTATGGCTACACCTTC
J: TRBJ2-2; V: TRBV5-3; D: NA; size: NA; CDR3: CARSLGIANTGELFF; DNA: TGTGCCAGAAGCTTGGGTATCGCGAACACCGGGGAGCTGTTTTTT
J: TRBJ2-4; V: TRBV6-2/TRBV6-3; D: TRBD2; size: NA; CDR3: CASSYTSGGANIQYF; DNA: TGTGCCAGCAGTTACACTAGCGGGGGGGCAAACATTCAGTACTTC
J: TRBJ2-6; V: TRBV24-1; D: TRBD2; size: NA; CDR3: CATSDSDRGAGANVLTF; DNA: TGTGCCACCAGTGACTCCGACCGGGGGGCTGGGGCCAACGTCCTGACTTTC
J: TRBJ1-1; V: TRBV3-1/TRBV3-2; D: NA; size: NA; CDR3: CASSQLAGGTEAFF; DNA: TGTGCCAGCAGCCAATTAGCCGGGGGGACTGAAGCTTTCTTT
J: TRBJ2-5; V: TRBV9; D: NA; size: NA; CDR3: CASSVGQGETQYF; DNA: TGTGCCAGCAGCGTAGGCCAGGGAGAGACCCAGTACTTC
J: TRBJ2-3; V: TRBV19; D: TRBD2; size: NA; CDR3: CASSIREGDSTDTQYF; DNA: TGTGCCAGTAGTATCAGGGAGGGAGATAGCACAGATACGCAGTATTTT
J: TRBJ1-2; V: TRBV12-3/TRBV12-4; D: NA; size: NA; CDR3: CASSLSVDYGYTF; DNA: TGTGCCAGCAGTTTGTCGGTTGACTATGGCTACACCTTC
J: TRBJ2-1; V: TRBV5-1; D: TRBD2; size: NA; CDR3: CASSSGTNIYNEQFF; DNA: TGCGCCAGCAGCTCCGGGACTAACATCTACAATGAGCAGTTCTTC
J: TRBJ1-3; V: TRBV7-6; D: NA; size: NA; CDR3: CASSPIRGSGNTIYF; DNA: TGTGCCAGCAGCCCAATCCGGGGGTCTGGAAACACCATATATTTT
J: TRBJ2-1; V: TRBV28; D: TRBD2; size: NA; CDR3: CASSEAGRTYNEQFF; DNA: TGTGCCAGCAGTGAAGCGGGGAGAACCTACAATGAGCAGTTCTTC
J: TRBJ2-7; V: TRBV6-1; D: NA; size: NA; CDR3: CASSEIIRVPPYEQYF; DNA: TGTGCCAGCAGTGAAATCATCAGGGTCCCCCCCTACGAGCAGTACTTC
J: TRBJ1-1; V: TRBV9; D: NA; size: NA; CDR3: CASSASSMNTEAFF; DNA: TGTGCCAGCAGCGCGTCAAGCATGAACACTGAAGCTTTCTTT
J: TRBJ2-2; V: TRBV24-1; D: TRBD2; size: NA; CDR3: CATSEAGASAGELFF; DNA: TGTGCCACCAGTGAAGCGGGAGCATCGGCCGGGGAGCTGTTTTTT
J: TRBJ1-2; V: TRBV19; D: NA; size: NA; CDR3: CASSGWDYGYTF; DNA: TGTGCCAGTTCAGGGTGGGACTATGGCTACACCTTC
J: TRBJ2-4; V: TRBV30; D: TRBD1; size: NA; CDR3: CAWRGQGGGAKNIQYF; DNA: TGTGCCTGGAGGGGACAGGGCGGGGGAGCCAAAAACATTCAGTACTTC
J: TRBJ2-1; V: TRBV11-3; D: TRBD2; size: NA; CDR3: CASSLGGTSGRADEQFF; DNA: TGTGCCAGCAGCTTAGGTGGCACTAGCGGGAGGGCCGATGAGCAGTTCTTC
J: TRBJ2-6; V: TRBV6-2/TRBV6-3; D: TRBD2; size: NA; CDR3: CASSRSGGGANVLTF; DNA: TGTGCCAGCAGTCGTAGCGGGGGAGGGGCCAACGTCCTGACTTTC
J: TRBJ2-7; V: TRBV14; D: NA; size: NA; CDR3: CASGLSGASYEQYF; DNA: TGTGCCAGTGGCTTGAGCGGTGCTTCCTACGAGCAGTACTTC
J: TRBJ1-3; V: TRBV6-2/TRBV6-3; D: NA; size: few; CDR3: CASSDFGNTIYF; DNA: TGTGCCAGCAGCGACTTTGGGAACACCATATATTTT
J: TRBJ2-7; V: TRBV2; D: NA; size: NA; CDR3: CASTGQGGTVEQYF; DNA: TGTGCCAGCACCGGGCAGGGGGGTACGGTGGAGCAGTACTTC
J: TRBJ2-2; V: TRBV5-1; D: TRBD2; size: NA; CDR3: CASSGTSGVTGELFF; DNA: TGCGCCAGCAGCGGGACTAGCGGGGTCACCGGGGAGCTGTTTTTT
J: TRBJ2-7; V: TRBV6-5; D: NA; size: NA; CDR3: CASSYSPLTVSYEQYF; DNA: TGTGCCAGCAGTTACTCACCCTTAACAGTATCCTACGAGCAGTACTTC
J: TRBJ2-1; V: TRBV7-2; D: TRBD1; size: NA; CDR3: CASSYGQGTGNEQFF; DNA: TGTGCCAGCAGCTACGGACAGGGAACTGGGAATGAGCAGTTCTTC
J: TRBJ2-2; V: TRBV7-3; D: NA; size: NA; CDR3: CASSSNGAVVGGELFF; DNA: TGTGCCAGCAGCTCAAATGGGGCGGTGGTAGGCGGGGAGCTGTTTTTT
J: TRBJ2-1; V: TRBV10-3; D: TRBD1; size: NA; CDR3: CAISESKGQGWDEQFF; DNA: TGTGCCATCAGTGAGTCGAAGGGACAGGGATGGGATGAGCAGTTCTTC